This T cell receptor (beta chain) was documented in a study of cytomegalovirus exposure and HLA in healthy donors. V gave up 6 bases and J gave up 4 bases, with 10 bases separating them. The CDR3 spans 13 residues. CDR1 MNHNY and CDR2 SVGAGI come from the germline V gene (reference sequence). With 60 Vbeta and 13 Jbeta primers, the PCR was carried out. Generated by immunoSEQ multiplex PCR, the TCRdb table keeps only in-frame clones and is missing some. The data contain approximately 120,000 clones, around 70% of them singletons. The V gene is TRBV6-6, the J gene TRBJ1-3; a possible D gene is TRBD1 (6 bases). The sample was PBMCs. This sequence was found in a woman between 65 and 79 years old in good health and CMV-seropositive. DNA for the CDR3: TGTGCCAGCAGAACAGGGTCCGGAAACACCATATATTTT. Translating gives CASRTGSGNTIYF.